These 31 T cell receptor beta chains share one sample of origin, sequenced in a study of CD8 T cells in Susac syndrome. Reverse transcription of roughly 0.5 to 1 ug RNA was carried out with random hexamers. TCRdb re-analysed the immunoSEQ multiplex PCR reads in MiXCR, keeping a single row per CDR3 protein. This table has 75,000 to 100,000 distinct CDR3 sequences, about 93% appearing once. The sequencing input was CD8+ T cells from PBMCs. The receptor source for this set is a human donor with Susac syndrome.

The chain links TRBV18 to TRBJ1-4; no reliable D call. V was cut by 2 bases and J by 3 bases, with 4 bases left in between. Germline V gene data show CDR1 as KGHSH and CDR2 as LQKENI. CDR3 length equals 13 residues. DNA of the CDR3: TGTGCCAGCTCACCAAGCGCTAATGAAAAACTGTTTTTT. Translation gives CASSPSANEKLFF. The whole variable domain, filled in from reference TRBV18 and TRBJ1-4, reads NAGVMQNPRHLVRRRGQEARLRCSPMKGHSHVYWYRQLPEEGLKFMVYLQKENIIDESGMPKERFSAEFPKEGPSILRIQQVVRGDSAAYFCASSPSANEKLFFGSGTQLSVL.

The V and J genes are TRBV10-3 and TRBJ2-3, with a weak D call TRBD1 (5 bases). The CDR3 spans 14 residues. Germline loops: CDR1 ENHRY, CDR2 SYGVKD. Deletions cut 9 bases from V and 2 bases from J, with 15 bases between. The chain's CDR3 is CAIRTPGDTDTQYF. Here the CDR3 DNA reads TGTGCCATTCGGACACCCGGAGACACAGATACGCAGTATTTT.

Of note for this clonotype: It may be a read error: a sequence one base away is much more abundant. This chain uses TRBV6-1 with TRBJ2-7, with 8 bases matching TRBD2. The CDR3 spans 18 residues. V lost 5 bases to trimming and J lost 3 bases; unmatched junction nucleotides: 18. Germline CDR1 reads MNHNS; CDR2 reads SASEGT. The CDR3 protein is CASSPTKAGGGLNYEQYF. CDR3 nucleotide sequence: TGTGCCAGCAGTCCGACCAAGGCCGGCGGGGGGCTAAACTACGAGCAGTACTTC.

The chain links TRBV12-5 to TRBJ2-5; 9 nucleotides align to TRBD2. In germline, CDR1 is LGHNT, CDR2 FRNRAP. The CDR3 totals 16 residues. The trim removed 4 bases at V and 0 bases at J, leaving 6 bases unmatched. CDR3 residues: CASGWDLAGNQETQYF. CDR3 nucleotide sequence: TGTGCTAGTGGTTGGGATCTAGCGGGGAACCAAGAGACCCAGTACTTC.

The chain recombines TRBV4-3 with TRBJ2-7; maybe TRBD1 (6 bases). V lost 1 base and J lost 6, with 13 bases in between. Germline assignment: CDR1 LGHNA and CDR2 YSLEER. This CDR3 contains 14 residues. The CDR3 spells CASSQGLEGGEQYF. In DNA, the CDR3 is TGCGCCAGCAGCCAAGGTCTAGAAGGGGGCGAGCAGTACTTC.

CDR3 region: CASSLRASGETDTQYF. The CDR3 DNA reads as TGTGCCAGCAGTTTAAGGGCTAGCGGGGAGACAGATACGCAGTATTTT. The J gene is TRBJ2-3, the V gene TRBV27; TRBD2 matches at 9 bases. The V gene end was trimmed by 2 bases and the J gene end by 3 bases; junction bases not matched to a gene: 6. Germline loops: CDR1 MNHEY, CDR2 SMNVEV (reference sequence). This CDR3 has 16 residues.

This rearrangement joins TRBV3-1 to TRBJ2-1; 11 nucleotides line up with TRBD2. The CDR3 spans 16 residues. From germline, CDR1 is LGHDT and CDR2 YNNKEL (reference sequence). J lost 4 bases, V lost 2 bases, and 4 bases had no gene match. CDR3 DNA sequence: TGTGCCAGCAGCCAATCTAGCGGGAGGCGTTACAATGAGCAGTTCTTC. Its protein is CASSQSSGRRYNEQFF.

The J gene is TRBJ2-3, the V gene TRBV12-3 or TRBV12-4; possibly TRBD1 or TRBD2 for D (6 bases each). The CDR3 loop spans 18 amino acids. V was cut by 1 base and J by 8 bases, with 25 bases left in between. CDR3 DNA sequence: TGTGCCAGCAGTTTAGACGATAGCGGCTACCGCGCACAGGGTACGCAGTATTTT. Translation gives CASSLDDSGYRAQGTQYF.

This clonotype appeared a single time. The chain recombines TRBV20-1 with TRBJ2-7; D is perhaps TRBD1 or TRBD2 (5 bases each). Germline V gives CDR1 DFQATT, CDR2 SNEGSKA (reference sequence). V lost 7 bases, J lost 3 bases, and 16 bases lay in between. This CDR3 region has 13 residues. The CDR3: CSGPGPVGYEQYF. The CDR3 DNA follows: TGCAGTGGTCCGGGACCTGTTGGCTACGAGCAGTACTTC.

The CDR3 sequence is CASSLEGAATDTQYF. The CDR3 DNA reads as TGTGCCAGCAGTTTGGAGGGGGCCGCCACAGATACGCAGTATTTT. This chain joins TRBV6-5 and TRBJ2-3; D perhaps matches TRBD1 (7 bases). The CDR3 loop spans 15 amino acids. With 4 bases removed from V and 2 bases from J, the gap between germline ends came to 13 bases. Germline V gene lookup returns CDR1 MNHEY and CDR2 SVGAGI.

The chain is built from TRBV6-5 and TRBJ2-3, with a tentative D call TRBD2 (5 bases). Trimming took off 0 bases at V and 2 bases at J, with 9 bases between the two ends. The CDR3 contains 15 residues. CDR1 is MNHEY, CDR2 SVGAGI, per germline. For the CDR3, the DNA is TGTGCCAGCAGTTACTCCGGGCGGGTCACAGATACGCAGTATTTT. This codes for CASSYSGRVTDTQYF.

This clonotype was observed a single time. The genes are TRBV7-9 and TRBJ2-1, with D unresolved. This CDR3 is 15 amino acids long. V was clipped by 7 bases and J by 0 bases, with 13 bases between them. Looked up from germline, CDR1 is SEHNR and CDR2 is FQNEAQ (reference sequence). The CDR3: CASISITSSYNEQFF. CDR3 in DNA: TGTGCCAGCATCTCGATTACTTCCTCCTACAATGAGCAGTTCTTC.

The rearrangement uses TRBV30 and TRBJ2-5; 7 positions match TRBD2. The ends lost 3 bases at V and 5 bases at J; junction bases unmatched: 9. The CDR3 length is 14 residues. Germline lookup yields CDR1 GTSNPN and CDR2 SVGIG (reference sequence). The CDR3 here is CAWSLGAGAETQYF. DNA for the CDR3: TGTGCCTGGAGCCTAGGGGCGGGAGCGGAGACCCAGTACTTC.

The chain carries TRBV30 and TRBJ2-2; D gene ambiguous. Between the trimmed V and J ends, which lost 6 bases and 2 bases, there was a span of 7 bases. The germline CDR1 and CDR2 sequences are GTSNPN and SVGIG (reference sequence). The CDR3 is 12 residues long. This CDR3 reads CACRQNTGELFF. The CDR3 DNA reads TGTGCCTGTAGACAAAACACCGGGGAGCTGTTTTTT.

V gene TRBV9 combines with J gene TRBJ2-5; perhaps TRBD1 as D (6 bases). Germline CDR1 reads SGDLS; CDR2 reads YYNGEE. The CDR3 consists of 16 residues. The V end was cut by 0 bases, the J end by 2 bases, with 14 bases between. This CDR3 is CASSVDSDSFQETQYF. The CDR3 DNA sequence: TGTGCCAGCAGCGTAGATTCGGACAGTTTTCAAGAGACCCAGTACTTC. The full variable domain, its missing parts supplied by reference TRBV9 and TRBJ2-5, is DSGVTQTPKHLITATGQRVTLRCSPRSGDLSVYWYQQSLDQGLQFLIQYYNGEERAKGNILERFSAQQFPDLHSELNLSSLELGDSALYFCASSVDSDSFQETQYFGPGTRLLVL.

The V gene is TRBV12-3 or TRBV12-4, the J gene TRBJ1-1; D remains ambiguous. Trimming removed 3 bases at V and 4 bases at J, with 6 bases between. This CDR3 has 12 amino acids. CDR3 protein: CASSFGLTEAFF. The CDR3 DNA follows: TGTGCCAGCAGTTTTGGCCTCACTGAAGCTTTCTTT.

The gene calls are TRBV9 and TRBJ2-5; tentatively, D is TRBD1 (6 bases). Per germline, CDR1 SGDLS and CDR2 YYNGEE. Trimming removed 5 bases at V and 4 bases at J, with 12 bases between. The CDR3 is made up of 13 amino acids. CDR3 in DNA: TGTGCCAGCAGAGAACAGGGCGGAGAGACCCAGTACTTC. Its translation: CASREQGGETQYF.

The CDR3 nucleotides are TGCAGTGCTAGCGGTCGAGGAGGGACTAGTCAAGAGACCCAGTACTTC. Protein: CSASGRGGTSQETQYF. The chain uses TRBV20-1 and TRBJ2-5, with 8 nucleotides matching TRBD2. Germline CDR1 and CDR2: DFQATT and SNEGSKA (reference sequence). The CDR3 runs to 16 residues. Trimming at V came to 3 bases and at J to 2 bases, leaving 11 bases not matched to a gene.

The rearrangement uses TRBV6-5 and TRBJ2-1; D is unclear. CDR1 is MNHEY and CDR2 is SVGAGI in the germline V gene. The CDR3 is 12 amino acids. V shed 8 bases and J shed 9 bases, with 14 bases lying between them. CDR3 sequence: CASGERAPEQFF. The CDR3 DNA reads as TGTGCCAGCGGGGAACGGGCACCTGAGCAGTTCTTC.

The V and J genes are TRBV29-1 and TRBJ2-7; perhaps D is TRBD1 or TRBD2 (5 bases each). Per the germline V gene, CDR1 is SQVTM and CDR2 is ANQGSEA. Trimming removed 6 bases at V and 0 bases at J, with 12 bases between. The CDR3 extends over 13 amino acids. CDR3 loop: CSVVRGSSYEQYF. The CDR3, as DNA: TGCAGCGTCGTTCGGGGCTCCTCCTACGAGCAGTACTTC.

The V and J genes are TRBV12-3 or TRBV12-4 and TRBJ2-1; D is unresolved. This CDR3 is 12 amino acids long. Trimming left V 6 bases short and J 4 bases short, with 7 bases between. As DNA, the CDR3 is TGTGCCAGCAGCCTTGATTACAATGAGCAGTTCTTC. Translating it yields CASSLDYNEQFF.

The rearrangement uses TRBV30 and TRBJ2-1, with TRBD1 as a possible D gene (6 bases). Germline V lookup: CDR1 GTSNPN, CDR2 SVGIG (reference sequence). The CDR3 spans 19 residues. V gave up 2 bases and J gave up 0 bases, with 23 bases separating them. For the CDR3, the DNA is TGTGCCTGGAGTCCTAGCCACCCCCGGGACAACAGCTCCTACAATGAGCAGTTCTTC. Its protein product is CAWSPSHPRDNSSYNEQFF.

Remarks on this clonotype: Germline and junction disagree at one end, which may indicate a read error. The chain is built from TRBV6-2 or TRBV6-3 and TRBJ2-2; 7 bases are shared with TRBD2. Germline CDR1 MNHEY, CDR2 SVGEGT. CDR3 length equals 18 residues. CDR3 region: CAVRLKREVHSYTGELFF. CDR3 sequence (DNA): TGCGCCGTTAGACTAAAGCGGGAAGTCCATTCGTACACCGGGGAGCTGTTTTTT.

The chain uses TRBV6-5 and TRBJ2-1; no clear D. Germline V gives CDR1 MNHEY, CDR2 SVGAGI. V lost 4 bases to trimming and J lost 3 bases, with 7 bases between them. The CDR3 length is 13 residues. The CDR3: CASSFTDYNEQFF. The DNA for the CDR3 is TGTGCCAGCAGTTTCACTGACTACAATGAGCAGTTCTTC.

This chain connects TRBV7-2 to TRBJ1-2; TRBD1 is a possible D gene (5 bases). This CDR3 is built from 15 residues. The V gene lost 5 bases and the J gene lost 4 bases, with 17 bases spanning the gap. Germline V gene data show CDR1 as SGHTA and CDR2 as FQGNSA. The CDR3 is CASSPGLNGAYGYTF. CDR3 in DNA: TGTGCCAGCAGCCCCGGCCTTAATGGGGCCTATGGCTACACCTTC.

This clonotype came up a few times. The gene calls are TRBV5-1 and TRBJ1-6; D gene ambiguous. Trimming cost V 0 bases and J 9 bases, with 7 bases left between them. This CDR3 has 13 residues. The germline V gene has CDR1 SGHRS and CDR2 YFSETQ. CDR3 region: CASSLEAASPLHF. CDR3 DNA sequence: TGCGCCAGCAGCTTGGAAGCAGCTTCACCCCTCCACTTT.

The chain employs TRBV30 and TRBJ2-7; possible D gene TRBD2, 5 bases. Deletions cut 2 bases from V and 0 bases from J, with 8 bases between. CDR1 is GTSNPN, CDR2 SVGIG, per germline (reference sequence). The CDR3 loop spans 13 amino acids. In DNA form, the CDR3 reads TGTGCCTGGAGTACGGGGAGCTCCTACGAGCAGTACTTC. It is translated as CAWSTGSSYEQYF. Together with reference TRBV30 and TRBJ2-7, the CDR3 gives the full variable domain: SQTIHQWPATLVQPVGSPLSLECTVEGTSNPNLYWYRQAAGRGLQLLFYSVGIGQISSEVPQNLSASRPQDRQFILSSKKLLLSDSGFYLCAWSTGSSYEQYFGPGTRLTVT.

The chain combines TRBV7-9 with TRBJ2-5; the match to TRBD1 covers 8 bases. V dropped 2 bases and J dropped 1; count of bases not matched to a gene: 3. The CDR3 contains 15 residues. Per the germline V gene, CDR1 is SEHNR and CDR2 is FQNEAQ (reference sequence). The CDR3, as DNA: TGTGCCAGCAGCTTATTTGGACAGGGCCAAGAGACCCAGTACTTC. Translation gives CASSLFGQGQETQYF.

The genes are TRBV29-1 and TRBJ2-3; D may be TRBD2 (5 bases). Germline V gives CDR1 SQVTM, CDR2 ANQGSEA. The V end lost 1 base, the J end lost 4 bases, and 21 bases lay between the germline ends. This CDR3 has 17 amino acids. This CDR3 is CSVEGAQTRAGPDTQYF. Here the CDR3 DNA reads TGCAGCGTTGAAGGGGCTCAGACGAGGGCAGGACCAGATACGCAGTATTTT.

The genes are TRBV29-1 and TRBJ1-2; D is undetermined. The CDR3 covers 14 residues. Deletions cut 0 bases from V and 4 bases from J, with 12 bases between. Germline V gene sequence: CDR1 SQVTM, CDR2 ANQGSEA. The CDR3 DNA follows: TGCAGCGTTGAAGATGATGAGCGGATCTATGGCTACACCTTC. As protein: CSVEDDERIYGYTF.

The chain couples TRBV29-1 to TRBJ2-1, with no clear D. Germline-derived CDR1 and CDR2 are SQVTM and ANQGSEA. V was trimmed by 4 bases and J by 3 bases, leaving 7 bases between them. The CDR3 is made up of 12 amino acids. The CDR3 spells CSVVNSYNEQFF. The DNA for the CDR3 is TGCAGCGTTGTAAACAGCTACAATGAGCAGTTCTTC.